This T cell receptor (beta chain) stems from a study of cytomegalovirus exposure and HLA in healthy donors. Remarks on this clone: Its specificity is not known.

60 Vbeta and 13 Jbeta primers were used in PCR. Produced via immunoSEQ multiplex PCR; TCRdb's table is partial and in-frame only. The sample shows 75,000 to 80,000 clones, 78% of them seen only once. This CDR3 spans 15 amino acids. Germline-derived CDR1 and CDR2 are SGHRS and YFSETQ. Trimming left V 2 bases short and J 5 bases short, with 17 bases between. General observations from the study: Researchers counted around 180 TCR beta chains as cytomegalovirus-associated. The sole available immune exposure information was CMV serostatus.

This TCR was sampled from a woman in her thirties or forties in good health and CMV-seropositive. The chain uses TRBV5-1 and TRBJ2-7, with D perhaps matching TRBD1 (6 bases). The sequenced sample was PBMCs. The CDR3 coding sequence is TGCGCCAGCAGCTTCCACGGACAGCAGAGTGACGAGCAGTACTTC. Its translation is CASSFHGQQSDEQYF.